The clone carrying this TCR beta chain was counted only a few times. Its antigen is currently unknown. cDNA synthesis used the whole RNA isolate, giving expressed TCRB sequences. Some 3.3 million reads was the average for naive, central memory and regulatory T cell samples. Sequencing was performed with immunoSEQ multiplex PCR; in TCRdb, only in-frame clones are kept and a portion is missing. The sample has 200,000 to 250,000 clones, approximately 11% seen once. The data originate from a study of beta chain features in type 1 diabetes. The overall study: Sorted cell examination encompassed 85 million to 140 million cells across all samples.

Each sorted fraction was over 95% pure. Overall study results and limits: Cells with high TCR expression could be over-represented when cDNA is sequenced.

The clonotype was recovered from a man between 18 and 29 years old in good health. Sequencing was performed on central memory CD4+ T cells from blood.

The CDR3 is CASSQDRTGPFGNTIYF. In nucleotides, the CDR3 is TGCGCCAGCAGCCAAGACCGGACAGGCCCTTTTGGAAACACCATATATTTT. The V call is TRBV4-1, the J call TRBJ1-3; TRBD1 aligns across 7 bases. The CDR3 runs to 17 residues. V lost 0 bases, J lost 3 bases, and 8 bases stayed unmatched. From germline, CDR1 is MGHRA and CDR2 YSYEKL.